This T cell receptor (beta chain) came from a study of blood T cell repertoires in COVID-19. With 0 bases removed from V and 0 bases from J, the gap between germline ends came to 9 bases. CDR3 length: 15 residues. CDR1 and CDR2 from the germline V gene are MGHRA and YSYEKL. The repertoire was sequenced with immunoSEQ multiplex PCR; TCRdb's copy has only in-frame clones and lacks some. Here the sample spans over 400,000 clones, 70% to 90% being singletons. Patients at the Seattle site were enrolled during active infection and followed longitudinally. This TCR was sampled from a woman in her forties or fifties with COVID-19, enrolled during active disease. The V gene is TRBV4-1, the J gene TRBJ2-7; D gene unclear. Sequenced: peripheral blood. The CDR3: CASSQDPASSYEQYF. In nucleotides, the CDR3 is TGCGCCAGCAGCCAAGATCCGGCTAGCTCCTACGAGCAGTACTTC.